This T cell receptor (beta chain) is drawn from a study of shared clonotypes between healthy human individuals. Looking at the study overall: Three CD4 naive, three CD4 memory, two CD8 naive and one CD8 memory plate were used per donor.

To note about this clone: Its antigen is not known.

CD8 cells classed as naive were CD45RO-negative and positively selected for CCR7, excluding terminally differentiated effector memory CD45RA+ cells. Overall study results and limits: In general, naive subsets displayed greater estimated richness than memory subsets did.

Only in-frame clones appear in the TCRdb table, and some are missing; sequencing was by immunoSEQ multiplex PCR. Here the sample spans roughly 2,000,000 clones, less than 95% being singletons. This sequence originates from a man between 18 and 35 years old in good health. The material sequenced was naive CD8+ T cells sorted from blood.

The CDR3 is CASVAQGGTEAFF. The CDR3 nucleotides read TGTGCCAGCGTGGCACAGGGGGGCACTGAAGCTTTCTTT. The gene calls are TRBV7-9 and TRBJ1-1; TRBD1 matches at 8 bases. The V gene end was trimmed by 8 bases and the J gene end by 4 bases; junction bases not matched to a gene: 6. This CDR3 spans 13 amino acids. The germline V gene encodes CDR1 SEHNR and CDR2 FQNEAQ (reference sequence).